These 10 T cell receptor beta chains share one sample of origin, sequenced in a study of T cell responses to AZD1222 COVID-19 vaccine. Assay: immunoSEQ multiplex PCR; the TCRdb copy retains only in-frame clones and omits some. The profile shows under 200,000 clones, around 87% of them singletons. Sequenced material: peripheral blood, taken on day 0 of MenACWY control vaccination. The receptors were gathered from an adult in good health.

This chain uses TRBV5-4 with TRBJ1-5; a possible D gene is TRBD1 (5 bases). V shed 8 bases and J shed 4 bases, with 13 bases lying between them. The CDR3 is made up of 13 amino acids. CDR1 SGHNT and CDR2 YYREEE come from the germline V gene (reference sequence). CDR3 DNA: TGTGCCAGGGAATCACGGGGGAATCAGCCCCAGCATTTT. Translated, it gives CARESRGNQPQHF.

The CDR3 nucleotides read TGTGCCAGCAGCTTGAATGGGGGATCACCCCTCCACTTT. Translation gives CASSLNGGSPLHF. The J gene is TRBJ1-6, the V gene TRBV11-2, with D possibly TRBD1 on 5 matching bases. The CDR3 spans 13 residues. Germline CDR1 and CDR2: SGHAT and FQNNGV. V lost 3 bases, J lost 10 bases, and 10 bases lay in between.

This sequence joins TRBV6-2 or TRBV6-3 and TRBJ2-5, with D unresolved. The ends were cut back, 1 base at V and 7 bases at J, with 10 bases in the middle. This CDR3 is 13 amino acids long. CDR1 is MNHEY, CDR2 SVGEGT, per germline. The chain's CDR3 is CASSYWNVGTQYF. CDR3 DNA sequence: TGTGCCAGCAGTTACTGGAACGTCGGGACCCAGTACTTC.

This chain joins TRBV21-1 and TRBJ2-7; no DNA check was done on the table's D call, TRBD1. TRBV21-1 has pseudogene status. The CDR3 spans 13 residues. CDR3 sequence: CAPRGQGKYEQYF. CDR3 nucleotides: TGTGCCCCAAGGGGACAGGGGAAGTACGAGCAGTACTTC.

The chain's CDR3 is CASSTGARGSPLHF. The CDR3 DNA sequence: TGTGCCAGCAGCACCGGGGCCAGGGGTTCACCCCTCCACTTT. This sequence joins TRBV7-3 and TRBJ1-6, with D possibly being TRBD1 (6 bases). CDR1 SGHTA and CDR2 FQGTGA come from the germline V gene. Trimming took 5 bases from V and 9 from J, leaving 14 bases between them. This CDR3 has 14 amino acids. The whole variable domain, filled in from reference TRBV7-3 and TRBJ1-6, reads GAGVSQTPSNKVTEKGKYVELRCDPISGHTALYWYRQSLGQGPEFLIYFQGTGAADDSGLPNDRFFAVRPEGSVSTLKIQRTERGDSAVYLCASSTGARGSPLHFGNGTRLTVT.

This rearrangement joins TRBV7-9 to TRBJ1-4; 9 nucleotides align to TRBD1. Germline V gene sequence: CDR1 SEHNR, CDR2 FQNEAQ (reference sequence). This CDR3 contains 16 residues. Trimming at V came to 5 bases and at J to 8 bases, leaving 12 bases not matched to a gene. The CDR3 loop is CASSMPPGQGGEKLFF. The CDR3 nucleotides read TGTGCCAGCAGCATGCCTCCGGGACAGGGAGGCGAAAAACTGTTTTTT.

The chain couples TRBV28 to TRBJ2-1; 7 bases match TRBD2. The germline V gene has CDR1 MDHEN and CDR2 SYDVKM. There are 15 residues in the CDR3. The J segment lost 3 bases and the V segment lost 5 bases, leaving 7 bases of the junction unmatched. CDR3 amino acids: CASSAAGGSYNEQFF. For the CDR3, the DNA is TGTGCCAGCAGTGCGGCCGGCGGGAGCTACAATGAGCAGTTCTTC.

This clone has more than one count but fewer than ten. This chain connects TRBV28 to TRBJ1-5, with no clear D. CDR1 is MDHEN, CDR2 SYDVKM, per germline. Trimming removed 0 bases at V and 0 bases at J, with 9 bases between. This CDR3 has 16 residues. The DNA for the CDR3 is TGTGCCAGCAGTTTATGGGGCCAGAATAGCAATCAGCCCCAGCATTTT. Amino acids: CASSLWGQNSNQPQHF.

This sequence joins TRBV5-1 and TRBJ1-1; D gene ambiguous. The germline V and J ends were trimmed by 1 base and 3 bases, with 16 bases remaining between them. The CDR3 sequence is 16 residues long. Germline CDR1 is SGHRS and CDR2 is YFSETQ. This CDR3 reads CASSLMEGGGDTEAFF. The CDR3 DNA reads TGCGCCAGCAGCTTGATGGAGGGCGGTGGGGACACTGAAGCTTTCTTT.

This chain's CDR3 is CAISATTSGETQYF. The CDR3 nucleotides read TGTGCCATCAGTGCTACGACTAGCGGAGAGACCCAGTACTTC. This chain connects TRBV10-3 to TRBJ2-5; the match to TRBD2 covers 9 bases. The germline V gene encodes CDR1 ENHRY and CDR2 SYGVKD. J gave up 4 bases and V 4 bases, and 4 bases lay outside the gene matches. The CDR3 length is 14 residues.